The clone carrying this T cell receptor beta chain occurred a few times. The antigen remains unidentified. Separate cDNA molecules received unique molecular identifiers, which the library attached to them. One entry per CDR3 protein, called by TCRdb with MiXCR from the RACE reads. This sample has approximately 91,000 distinct CDR3 sequences, with 11% found just once. The time point is: patch test 2, 6 weeks after DPC sensitization. The treatment is: therapeutic diphenylcyclopropenone sensitization with weekly scalp DPC. The data were obtained in a study of human T cells and chemical hapten exposure. Study overall: Small pooled library volume differences chiefly drove per-sample TCR yield variation.

The study's findings and limits: No alteration of TCRs above 1 in 1000 frequency was seen with DPC sensitization.

Between the trimmed V and J ends, which lost 3 bases and 3 bases, there was a span of 8 bases. Germline V gives CDR1 SEHNR, CDR2 FQNEAQ (reference sequence). This CDR3 has 13 amino acids. This receptor was taken from a man younger than 35 with alopecia areata. Some clones in this sample may be carry-over from other donors' samples. The sample in question was whole blood, obtained in connection with sensitization to the hapten diphenylcyclopropenone (DPC). The chain joins TRBV7-9 to TRBJ1-1; a possible D gene is TRBD1 (5 bases). CDR3 sequence (DNA): TGTGCCAGCAGCTTTTCGGGGGACACTGAAGCTTTCTTT. This sequence encodes CASSFSGDTEAFF. Full variable domain (missing parts from reference TRBV7-9 and TRBJ1-1): DTGVSQNPRHKITKRGQNVTFRCDPISEHNRLYWYRQTLGQGPEFLTYFQNEAQLEKSRLLSDRFSAERPKGSFSTLEIQRTEQGDSAMYLCASSFSGDTEAFFGQGTRLTVV.